This T cell receptor beta chain comes out of a study of T cell responses to AZD1222 COVID-19 vaccine listed by TCRdb under 2021. At the level of the whole study: AZD1222 recipients with second doses at about 4 weeks or about 12 weeks were pooled, because spike-specific TCR depth and breadth did not differ between schedules. Trial participants were enrolled by age into subgroups of 18-55, 56-69 and 70-plus years, and roughly 150, 30 and 60 TCR-sequenced participants, respectively, were included in these subgroups. A total of 233 trial participants underwent TCR sequencing, of whom around 200 received two doses of AZD1222 and about 26 received two doses of the MenACWY control vaccine.

Of note for this clone: Which antigen it targets is not known. Per-base qualities were not stored, and no clone one base away is much larger.

The time point label corresponds to: baseline before first vaccination. Vaccinee samples were obtained from the UK trials COV001 and COV002, which included a single-blind randomized controlled phase 2/3 trial of AZD1222 (ChAdOx1 nCoV-19) in healthy adults. For TCRbeta chain sequencing, PBMC samples were collected from trial participants at day 0 and at day 28 after the second dose. The CDR3 regions of human TCRbeta chains were analyzed by immunosequencing. As for how the authors treated the data: Repertoire TCRs were matched against a reference library of SARS-CoV-2-specific TCRs generated with the MIRA antigen-specificity platform. Breadth was defined as the fraction of unique TCRs that were SARS-CoV-2-associated, and depth was defined as the fraction of total T cells that were SARS-CoV-2-associated. Using the MIRA data, each spike-specific TCR was assigned both to the spike region to which the TCR was reactive and to a CD4 or CD8 class. Log10-transformed breadth and depth values were compared by one-way ANOVA with Sidak's multiple comparisons tests. TCRdb's version of the immuneACCESS table is confined to in-frame rearrangements and falls short of the full clone set. An unresolved V gene accounts for under half of the shortfall where checked; the remainder is of unknown origin. Clone size and V and J calls were adopted from that table, with D and trimming inferred from the DNA. The sample profile shows about 180,000 clones; roughly nine tenths of them were found once. Of the sample, 6.5% to 7% is held by the ten largest clones.

The paper as a whole reports these results and caveats: Participants were mostly white British and included more females than males, and it was suggested by the authors that clonal diversity may have been underestimated. Spike-specific TCR breadth and depth rose significantly after two AZD1222 doses compared with day 0 and with MenACWY recipients. Reportedly, almost half of the unique spike-specific TCRs recognized epitopes lying outside the regions that are mutated in the B.1.351 and B.1.1.7 variants. The vaccine-associated CD4 TCRs covered the entire spike protein, and the dominant responses fell in regions 160-218 and 743-854. In the small 56-69-year group, the increase in depth fell short of significance, most likely because of low power. Because no day 14 peak-response samples were available, the repertoires could be characterized only after the peak T cell response. Conclusions about previously exposed vaccinees were limited because only six AZD1222 recipients were SARS-CoV-2 seropositive at baseline.

This TCR came from an adult in good health. The input for sequencing was peripheral blood, taken on day 0 of AZD1222 vaccination.

CDR3 reads: CASSLVQGADGYTF. The DNA sequence is given as TGTGCCAGCAGTCTCGTACAGGGGGCGGATGGCTACACCTTC. The sequence joins TRBV6-5 to TRBJ1-2; 9 bases in the junction line up with TRBD1. Trimming accounts for 5 bases at V and 6 bases at J, while the number of junction bases matched to no gene is 7. The CDR3 measures 14 amino acids from cysteine to phenylalanine. CDR3 DNA is the only sequence kept; it has 42 bases, read in frame from the first base. The CDR1 and CDR2 encoded by the germline V gene are MNHEY and SVGAGI.